Sequencing of this T cell receptor (beta chain) was carried out in a study of Graves' ophthalmopathy and Graves' hyperthyroidism. This CDR3 spans 16 amino acids. Germline V gene sequence: CDR1 SGHTA, CDR2 FQGNSA. The V end lost 1 base, the J end lost 2 bases, and 15 bases lay between the germline ends. Additional autoimmune diseases, uncontrolled infections, pregnancy or lactation disqualified patients. General observations from the study: Blood samples also showed most expanded thyroid clonotypes exceeding 0.001 frequency.

From RNA, the CDR3 regions of TCR beta chains were amplified and sequenced. The first-round RT-PCR employed HTBI primers together with the Qiagen OneStep RT-PCR kit. A multiplex PCR was then performed as the second round. Each CDR3 protein is one row after TCRdb ran MiXCR on the multiplex PCR reads. There are over a million distinct CDR3 sequences in the sample; 35% to 40% occur only once, and more than 9.5% lies in the top ten. Details on this clonotype: Its target is not known.

The specimen sequenced was peripheral blood or thyroid tissue (not recorded which). This chain links TRBV7-2 with TRBJ2-7; weak D call: TRBD2 (6 bases). The receptor comes from an adult man with Graves' hyperthyroidism. CDR3 DNA sequence: TGTGCCAGCAGCTTAGAATTGGGGAGGACCACCTACGAGCAGTACTTC. Protein sequence: CASSLELGRTTYEQYF.